This entry is about one T cell receptor (beta chain). This entry comes from a study of PD-1 blockade in classical Hodgkin lymphoma. As for the study in general: The study gave patients nivolumab 3 mg/kg intravenously every 2 weeks.

The time point was: cycle 4 day 1 (C4D1), after 5 to 7 weeks of nivolumab. Relapse was seen in all patients after autologous stem cell transplantation, and brentuximab vedotin exposure was variable. The V gene's germline CDR1 is SGHDN and CDR2 FVKESK. The CDR3 is 21 residues long. The ends were cut back, 0 bases at V and 0 bases at J, with 21 bases in the middle. Data came from immunoSEQ multiplex PCR; TCRdb stores just in-frame clones and leaves some out. The sample contains about 64,000 clones, roughly 92% of which appear only once. The source material was peripheral blood mononuclear cells (PBMCs), sampled before the fourth cycle of nivolumab. The chain couples TRBV14 to TRBJ2-6; D possibly matches TRBD1 or TRBD2 (6 bases each). This TCR was recovered from a human donor with classical Hodgkin lymphoma. DNA of the CDR3: TGTGCCAGCAGCCAAGATAGTGGAGGCCCAGAGGGGGGCTCTGGGGCCAACGTCCTGACTTTC. Its protein product is CASSQDSGGPEGGSGANVLTF.